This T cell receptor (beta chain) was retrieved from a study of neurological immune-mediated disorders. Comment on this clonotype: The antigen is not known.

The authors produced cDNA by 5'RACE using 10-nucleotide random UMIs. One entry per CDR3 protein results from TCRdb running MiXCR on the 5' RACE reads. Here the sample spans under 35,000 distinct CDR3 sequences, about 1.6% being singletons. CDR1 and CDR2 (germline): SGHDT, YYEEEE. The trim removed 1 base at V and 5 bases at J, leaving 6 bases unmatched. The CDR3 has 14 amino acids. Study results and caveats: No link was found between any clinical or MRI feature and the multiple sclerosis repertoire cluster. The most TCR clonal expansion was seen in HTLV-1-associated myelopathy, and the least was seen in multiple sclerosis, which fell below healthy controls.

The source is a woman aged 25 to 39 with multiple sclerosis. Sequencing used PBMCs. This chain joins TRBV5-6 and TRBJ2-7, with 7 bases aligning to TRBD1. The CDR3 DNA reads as TGTGCCAGCAGCTTGTACAGGGGTAGGGACGAGCAGTACGTC. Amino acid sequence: CASSLYRGRDEQYV.